Sequencing of this T cell receptor beta chain was carried out in a study of blood T cell repertoires in COVID-19. The CDR3 loop spans 14 amino acids. The trim removed 6 bases at V and 3 bases at J, leaving 8 bases unmatched. Germline CDR1 reads MNHEY; CDR2 reads SMNVEV (reference sequence). This clone was recorded at least ten times. Profiling relied on immunoSEQ multiplex PCR, and the TCRdb table lists in-frame clones only, not all of them. The sample has some 70,000 clones, roughly three quarters seen once. This clonotype was obtained from a human donor in a cohort sampled during active COVID-19. The specimen sequenced was peripheral blood. The rearrangement uses TRBV27 and TRBJ2-7; 7 bases line up with TRBD1. The CDR3 sequence is CASSPGTAIYEQYV. The CDR3, as DNA: TGTGCCAGCAGCCCTGGGACAGCGATCTACGAGCAGTACGTC.